This T cell receptor beta chain came from a study of blood T cell repertoires in COVID-19. In germline, CDR1 is SEHNR, CDR2 FQNEAQ (reference sequence). The CDR3 loop spans 14 amino acids. The germline V and J ends were trimmed by 5 bases and 2 bases, with 7 bases remaining between them. In this sample, this clone turned up a few times. In the source study's methods: Counts of nucleated cells, estimated from reference gene primer amplification, were obtained. TCRdb's table, derived via immunoSEQ multiplex PCR, lists solely in-frame clones and lacks some. That table supplies the V and J calls and clone size; D and trimming were determined from the DNA. Counted here are roughly 180,000 clones, around 87% occurring once; the ten biggest clones make up 0.99%.

The clonotype originates from a man aged 18 to 29 with acute or convalescent COVID-19. The V gene is TRBV7-9, the J gene TRBJ2-6; D is undetermined. Sequenced material: peripheral blood. The CDR3 DNA follows: TGTGCCAGCAGCGTATTCCCTGGGGCCAACGTCCTGACTTTC. It is translated as CASSVFPGANVLTF.